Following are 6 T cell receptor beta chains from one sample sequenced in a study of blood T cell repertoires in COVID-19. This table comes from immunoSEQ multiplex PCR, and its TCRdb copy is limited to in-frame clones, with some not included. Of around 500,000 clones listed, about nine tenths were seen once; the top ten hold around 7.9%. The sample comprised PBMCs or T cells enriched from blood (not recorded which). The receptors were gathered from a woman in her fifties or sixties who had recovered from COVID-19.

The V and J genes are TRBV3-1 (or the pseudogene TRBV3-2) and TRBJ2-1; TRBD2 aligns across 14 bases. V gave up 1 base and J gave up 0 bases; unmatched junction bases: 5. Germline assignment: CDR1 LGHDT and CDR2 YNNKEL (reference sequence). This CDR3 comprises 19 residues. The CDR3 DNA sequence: TGTGCCAGCAGCCAAGGGACTAGCGGGGGGCGGAGCTCCTACAATGAGCAGTTCTTC. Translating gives CASSQGTSGGRSSYNEQFF.

The CDR3 sequence is CVTGGPIGQETQYF. As DNA, the CDR3 is TGTGTCACCGGGGGGCCTATAGGGCAAGAGACCCAGTACTTC. The gene calls are TRBV6-5 and TRBJ2-5; TRBD2 might be the D (7 bases). CDR1 is MNHEY and CDR2 is SVGAGI in the germline V gene. The CDR3 extends over 14 amino acids.

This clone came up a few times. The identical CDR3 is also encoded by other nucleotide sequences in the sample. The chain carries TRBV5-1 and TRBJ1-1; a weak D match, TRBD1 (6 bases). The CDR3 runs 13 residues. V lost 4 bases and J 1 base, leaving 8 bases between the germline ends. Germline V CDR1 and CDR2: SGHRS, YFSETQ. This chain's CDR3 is CASSLTGNTEAFF. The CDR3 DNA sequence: TGCGCCAGCAGCCTGACAGGGAACACTGAAGCTTTCTTT. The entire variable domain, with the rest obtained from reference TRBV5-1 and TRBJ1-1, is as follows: KAGVTQTPRYLIKTRGQQVTLSCSPISGHRSVSWYQQTPGQGLQFLFEYFSETQRNKGNFPGRFSGRQFSNSRSEMNVSTLELGDSALYLCASSLTGNTEAFFGQGTRLTVV.

This CDR3 reads CASSHLAGGPYNEQFF. CDR3 coding DNA: TGCGCCAGCAGCCACCTCGCGGGGGGGCCCTACAATGAGCAGTTCTTC. The chain is built from TRBV4-1 and TRBJ2-1; 9 bases agree with TRBD2. Looked up from germline, CDR1 is MGHRA and CDR2 is YSYEKL. J lost 2 bases, V lost 3 bases, and 5 bases had no gene match. The CDR3 covers 16 residues.

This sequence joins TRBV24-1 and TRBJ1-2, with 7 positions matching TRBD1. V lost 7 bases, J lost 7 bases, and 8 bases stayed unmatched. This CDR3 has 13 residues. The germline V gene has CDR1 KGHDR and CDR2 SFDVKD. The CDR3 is CATRSTGSLGYTF. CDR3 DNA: TGTGCCACCAGGTCGACAGGGAGTCTTGGCTACACCTTC.

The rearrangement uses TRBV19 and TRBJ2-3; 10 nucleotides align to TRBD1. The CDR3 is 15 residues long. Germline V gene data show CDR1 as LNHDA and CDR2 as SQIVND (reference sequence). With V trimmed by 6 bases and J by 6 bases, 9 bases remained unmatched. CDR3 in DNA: TGTGCCAGTAGCTACCGGGACAGGGGTCGGGATACGCAGTATTTT. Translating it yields CASSYRDRGRDTQYF.